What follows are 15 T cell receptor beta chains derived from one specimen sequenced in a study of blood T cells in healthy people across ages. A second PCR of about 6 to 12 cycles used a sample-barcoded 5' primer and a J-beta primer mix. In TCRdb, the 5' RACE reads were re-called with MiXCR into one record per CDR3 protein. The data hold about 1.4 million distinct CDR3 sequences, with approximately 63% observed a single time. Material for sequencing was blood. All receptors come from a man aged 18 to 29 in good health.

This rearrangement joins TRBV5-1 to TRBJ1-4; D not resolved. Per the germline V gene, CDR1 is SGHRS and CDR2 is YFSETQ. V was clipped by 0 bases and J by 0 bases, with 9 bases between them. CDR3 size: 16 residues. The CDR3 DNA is TGCGCCAGCAGCTTGGGCGGACTCACAACTAATGAAAAACTGTTTTTT. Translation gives CASSLGGLTTNEKLFF. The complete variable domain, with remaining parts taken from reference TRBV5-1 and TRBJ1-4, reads KAGVTQTPRYLIKTRGQQVTLSCSPISGHRSVSWYQQTPGQGLQFLFEYFSETQRNKGNFPGRFSGRQFSNSRSEMNVSTLELGDSALYLCASSLGGLTTNEKLFFGSGTQLSVL.

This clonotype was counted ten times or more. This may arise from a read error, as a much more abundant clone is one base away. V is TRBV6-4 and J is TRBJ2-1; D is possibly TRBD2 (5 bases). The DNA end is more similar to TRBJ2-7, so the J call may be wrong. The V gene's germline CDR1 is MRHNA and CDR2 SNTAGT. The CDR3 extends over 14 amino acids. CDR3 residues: CASSDGSSYNEQYF. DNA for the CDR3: TGTGCCAGCAGTGACGGGAGCTCCTACAATGAGCAGTACTTC.

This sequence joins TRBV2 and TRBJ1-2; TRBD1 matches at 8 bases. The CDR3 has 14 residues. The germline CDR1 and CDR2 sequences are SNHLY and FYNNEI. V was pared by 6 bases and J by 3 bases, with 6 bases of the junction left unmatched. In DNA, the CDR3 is TGTGCCAGCAGGATCCTACAGGGGGACTATGGCTACACCTTC. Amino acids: CASRILQGDYGYTF. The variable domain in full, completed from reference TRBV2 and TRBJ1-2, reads EPEVTQTPSHQVTQMGQEVILRCVPISNHLYFYWYRQILGQKVEFLVSFYNNEISEKSEIFDDQFSVERPDGSNFTLKIRSTKLEDSAMYFCASRILQGDYGYTFGSGTRLTVV.

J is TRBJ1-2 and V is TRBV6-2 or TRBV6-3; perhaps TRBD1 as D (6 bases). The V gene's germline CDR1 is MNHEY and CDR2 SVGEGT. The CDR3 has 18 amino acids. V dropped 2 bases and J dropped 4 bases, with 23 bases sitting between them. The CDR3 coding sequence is TGTGCCAGCAGTTACCCGACAGGCACGTCGCCCGCTGGCTATGGCTACACCTTC. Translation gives CASSYPTGTSPAGYGYTF.

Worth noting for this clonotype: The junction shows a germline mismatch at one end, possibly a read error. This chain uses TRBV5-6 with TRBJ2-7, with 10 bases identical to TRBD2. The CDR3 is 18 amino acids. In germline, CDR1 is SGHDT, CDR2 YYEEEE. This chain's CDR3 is CASSLGLAGVQSSYEQYF. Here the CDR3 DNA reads TGCGCCAGCAGCTTGGGTCTAGCGGGGGTTCAGAGCTCCTACGAGCAGTACTTC. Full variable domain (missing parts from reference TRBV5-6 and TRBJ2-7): DAGVTQSPTHLIKTRGQQVTLRCSPKSGHDTVSWYQQALGQGPQFIFQYYEEEERQRGNFPDRFSGHQFPNYSSELNVNALLLGDSALYLCASSLGLAGVQSSYEQYFGPGTRLTVT.

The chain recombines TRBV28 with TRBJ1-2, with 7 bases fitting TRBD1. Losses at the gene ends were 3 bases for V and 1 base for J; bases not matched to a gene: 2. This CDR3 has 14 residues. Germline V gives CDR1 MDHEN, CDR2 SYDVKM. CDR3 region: CASSFRGRNYGYTF. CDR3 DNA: TGTGCCAGCAGTTTTAGGGGGCGTAACTATGGCTACACCTTC.

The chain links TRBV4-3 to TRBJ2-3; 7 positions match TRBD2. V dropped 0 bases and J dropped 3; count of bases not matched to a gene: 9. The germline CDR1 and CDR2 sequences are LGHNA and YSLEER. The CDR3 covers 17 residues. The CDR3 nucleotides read TGCGCCAGCAGCCAAGATCTGGGTACTAGCGCGACAGATACGCAGTATTTT. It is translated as CASSQDLGTSATDTQYF.

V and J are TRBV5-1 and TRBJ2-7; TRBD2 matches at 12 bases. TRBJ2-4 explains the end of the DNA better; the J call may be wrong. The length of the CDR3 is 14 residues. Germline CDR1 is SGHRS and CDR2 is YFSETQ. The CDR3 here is CASSQTSGRNIQYF. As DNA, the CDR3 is TGCGCCAGCAGCCAAACTAGCGGGAGGAACATTCAGTACTTC.

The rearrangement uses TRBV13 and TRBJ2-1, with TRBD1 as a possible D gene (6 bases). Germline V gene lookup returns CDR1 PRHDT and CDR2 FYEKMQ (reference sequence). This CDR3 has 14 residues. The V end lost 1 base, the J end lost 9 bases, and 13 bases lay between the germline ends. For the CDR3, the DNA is TGTGCCAGCAGCTTAGCACAGGGCCGGAGTGAGCAGTTCTTC. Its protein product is CASSLAQGRSEQFF.

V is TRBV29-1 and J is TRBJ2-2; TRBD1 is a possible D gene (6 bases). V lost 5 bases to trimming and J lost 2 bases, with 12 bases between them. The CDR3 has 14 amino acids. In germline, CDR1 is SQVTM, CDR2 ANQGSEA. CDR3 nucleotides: TGCAGCGTTTCAGGGGCTCTAAACACCGGGGAGCTGTTTTTT. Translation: CSVSGALNTGELFF.

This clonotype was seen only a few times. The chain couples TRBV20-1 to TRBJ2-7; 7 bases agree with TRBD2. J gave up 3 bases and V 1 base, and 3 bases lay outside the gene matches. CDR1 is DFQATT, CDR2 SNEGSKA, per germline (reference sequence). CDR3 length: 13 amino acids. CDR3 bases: TGCAGTGCTAGAGCCGGGACTAACTACGAGCAGTACTTC. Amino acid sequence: CSARAGTNYEQYF.

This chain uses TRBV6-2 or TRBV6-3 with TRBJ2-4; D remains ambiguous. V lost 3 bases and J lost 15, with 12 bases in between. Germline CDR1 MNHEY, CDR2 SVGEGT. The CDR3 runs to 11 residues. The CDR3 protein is CASSYMGNGYF. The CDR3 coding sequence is TGTGCCAGCAGTTATATGGGCAACGGGTACTTC.

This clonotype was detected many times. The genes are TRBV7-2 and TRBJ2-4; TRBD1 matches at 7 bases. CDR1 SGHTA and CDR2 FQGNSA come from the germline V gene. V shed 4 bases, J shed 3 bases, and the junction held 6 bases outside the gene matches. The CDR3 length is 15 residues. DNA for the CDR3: TGTGCCAGCAGCTCGACTCCAGGGGGCAAAAACATTCAGTACTTC. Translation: CASSSTPGGKNIQYF.

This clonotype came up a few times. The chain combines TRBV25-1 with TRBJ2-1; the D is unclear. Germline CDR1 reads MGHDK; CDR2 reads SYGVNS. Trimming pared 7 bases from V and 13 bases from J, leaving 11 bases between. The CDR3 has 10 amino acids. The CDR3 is CASMSRIQFF. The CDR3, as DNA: TGTGCCAGCATGTCGAGGATACAGTTCTTC.

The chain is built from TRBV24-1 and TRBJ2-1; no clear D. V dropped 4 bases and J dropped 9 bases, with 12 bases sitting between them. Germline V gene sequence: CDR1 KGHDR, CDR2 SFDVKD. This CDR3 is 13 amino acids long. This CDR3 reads CATSDRTFREQFF. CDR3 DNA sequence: TGTGCCACCAGTGACCGGACCTTCCGTGAGCAGTTCTTC.